This T cell receptor (beta chain) emerged from a study of beta chain features in type 1 diabetes. Whole-study context: Patients and healthy donors were similar in age, gender and cell yields.

The V gene's germline CDR1 is MNHEY and CDR2 SVGAGI. CDR3 length equals 14 residues. The germline V and J ends were trimmed by 8 bases and 0 bases, with 14 bases remaining between them. The entirety of the isolated RNA underwent reverse transcription, so expressed TCRB transcripts were sequenced. There were 3 million to 4 million reads on average in the naive, central memory and regulatory T cell samples. Sequencing used immunoSEQ multiplex PCR; TCRdb keeps in-frame clones, though not all of them. The sample shows around 500,000 clones, approximately 10% of them seen only once. The sample was naive CD4+ T cells from blood. The chain couples TRBV6-5 to TRBJ2-7, with D unclear. This TCR was recovered from a woman aged 18 to 35 in good health. CDR3 in amino acids: CASGPAALSYEQYF. The CDR3 region has the DNA TGTGCCAGCGGCCCGGCGGCCCTCTCCTACGAGCAGTACTTC.